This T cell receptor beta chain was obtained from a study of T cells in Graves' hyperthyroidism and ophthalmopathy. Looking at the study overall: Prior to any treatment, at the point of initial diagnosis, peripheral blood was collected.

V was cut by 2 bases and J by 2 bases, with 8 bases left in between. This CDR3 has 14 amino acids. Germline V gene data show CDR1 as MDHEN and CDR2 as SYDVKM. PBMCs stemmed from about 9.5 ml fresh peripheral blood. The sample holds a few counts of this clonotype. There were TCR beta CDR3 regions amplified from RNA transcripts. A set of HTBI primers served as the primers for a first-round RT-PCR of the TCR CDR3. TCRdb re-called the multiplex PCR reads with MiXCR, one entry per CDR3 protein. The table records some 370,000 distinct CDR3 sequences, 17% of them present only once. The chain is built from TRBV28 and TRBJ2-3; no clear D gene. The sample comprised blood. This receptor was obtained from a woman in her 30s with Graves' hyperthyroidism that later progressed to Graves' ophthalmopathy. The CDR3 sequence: CASSLPELTDTQYF. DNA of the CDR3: TGTGCCAGCAGTTTACCGGAACTCACAGATACGCAGTATTTT.